These T cell receptor beta chains were read from a single sample in a study of blood T cells in healthy people across ages. One entry per CDR3 protein results from TCRdb running MiXCR on the 5' RACE reads. The table shows 590,000 or so distinct CDR3 sequences, with approximately 30% occurring only once. Sequenced material: blood. These TCRs come from a woman at least 80 years old in good health. The CDR3 runs from the conserved cysteine through the conserved F or W.

j_call v_call cdr3_aa
. TRBV29-1 CSVLVAPPGLKKETQYF
TRBJ1-1 TRBV10-3 CAIRRDRANTEAFF
TRBJ2-7 TRBV12-3/TRBV12-4 CASSAGLSRGEQYF
TRBJ2-7 TRBV14 CASSQDWDPSAYNEQYF
TRBJ2-1 TRBV7-3 CASSTIGTGDEQFF
TRBJ2-3 TRBV12-3/TRBV12-4 CASSVENGRTDTQYF
TRBJ1-3 TRBV7-2 CASSADRVGGNTIYF
TRBJ2-5 TRBV29-1 CSVLGQRGRETQYF
TRBJ1-1 TRBV11-2 CASSLDAGLNTEAFF
TRBJ2-3 TRBV18 CASSPTSGVRTDTQYF
TRBJ2-5 TRBV5-1 CASSGGQAKETQYF
TRBJ1-6 TRBV30 CAWSGTGPSPLHF
TRBJ2-5 TRBV18 CASSLKQETQYF
TRBJ2-5 TRBV18 CASSRSAGETQYF
TRBJ1-6 TRBV7-2 CASSLEQGYSPLHF
TRBJ1-6 TRBV4-2 CASSQEPGGINSPLHF
TRBJ2-3 TRBV4-2 CASGTGTGTDTQYF
TRBJ2-3 TRBV7-2 CASSLSGGKDTQYF
TRBJ2-4 TRBV5-1 CASSWLGEETKNIQYF
TRBJ1-2 TRBV12-3/TRBV12-4 CASSFRDRASGYTF
TRBJ2-1 TRBV6-5 CASSQGLAPYNEQFF
TRBJ2-3 TRBV7-3 CASSSGTGHTDTRYF
TRBJ2-7 TRBV7-9 CASSFPSGTGGLEQYF
TRBJ1-1 TRBV5-6 CASSSGGGGKTEAFF
TRBJ2-7 TRBV3-1 CASSPRTSGSYVQYF
. TRBV20-1 CSARLAGAPLPDEQYF
TRBJ2-3 TRBV12-3/TRBV12-4 CASSHGRTSTDTQYF
TRBJ2-5 TRBV20-1 CSVPSGGLQETQYF
TRBJ2-3 TRBV6-2/TRBV6-3 CASSYGQGSTDTQYF
TRBJ2-7 TRBV3-1 CASSQETGVYEQYF
TRBJ2-3 TRBV20-1 CSATTSGGADTQYF
TRBJ2-7 TRBV5-1 CASSLAAHSYEQYF
TRBJ1-4 TRBV28 CASSVTGVGQEKLFF
TRBJ2-1 TRBV2 CASGIGQGRYEQFF
TRBJ1-4 TRBV5-6 CASSLGWRNEKLFF
TRBJ2-5 TRBV24-1 CATSVGISGGAGETQYF
TRBJ1-5 TRBV5-5 CASSLGLGAEGPQHF
TRBJ2-3 TRBV7-2 CASSLTSGGAIDTQYF
TRBJ2-3 TRBV20-1 CSALQWGTRSSDTQYF
TRBJ2-7 TRBV3-1 CASSLDRGSYEQYF
TRBJ2-2 TRBV7-3 CASSFGLNTGELFF
TRBJ1-5 TRBV12-3/TRBV12-4 CASSLTGNSQPQHF
TRBJ1-1 TRBV18 CASSPDRVRAEAFF
TRBJ2-1 TRBV18 CASSTFGQSENEQFF
TRBJ2-7 TRBV5-1 CASSSLGSVYEQYF
TRBJ2-2 TRBV29-1 CSPSEEPNTGELFF
TRBJ2-7 TRBV6-6 CASAKEAAYEQYF
TRBJ2-3 TRBV6-5 CASRKGLEVNTQYF
TRBJ2-3 TRBV7-8 CPSSLLGVGTDTQYF